Each of the 27 T cell receptor beta chains below was sequenced from the same sample in a study of cytomegalovirus exposure and HLA in healthy donors (dated by TCRdb to the late 2010s). Library generation was performed with the immunoSEQ multiplex PCR assay. For the multiplex PCR, a mixture combining 60 forward primers for TCR Vbeta segments and 13 reverse primers for TCR Jbeta segments was used. Entries here come from immuneACCESS through TCRdb and include only in-frame sequences with V and J called. Some clones fail to appear in such tables; in the studies checked, an unresolved V gene covers under half of the shortfall, and the cause of the remainder is unknown. This sample's table has entries for approximately 110,000 clones. The ten biggest clones cover 0.55% to 0.6% of the sample. Sequences were obtained from PBMCs. These receptor sequences come from a man aged 50-59 years in good health and CMV-seronegative.

The chain is built from TRBV7-9 and TRBJ1-2; TRBD1 agrees at 7 bases. CDR1 is SEHNR, CDR2 FQNEAQ, per germline (reference sequence). CDR3 length: 17 amino acids. The V gene end was trimmed by 7 bases and the J gene end by 4 bases; junction bases not matched to a gene: 18. CDR3 loop: CASTLSEEQGLSYGYTF. The DNA of the CDR3 is TGTGCCAGCACCCTATCCGAGGAACAGGGGTTAAGCTATGGCTACACCTTC.

The J gene is TRBJ2-7, the V gene TRBV5-4, with 11 bases aligning to TRBD1. V shed 2 bases, J shed 3 bases, and the junction held 4 bases outside the gene matches. Germline V gives CDR1 SGHNT, CDR2 YYREEE (reference sequence). The CDR3 contains 15 residues. The CDR3 DNA follows: TGTGCCAGCAGCTTACGGACAGGGGGCAACTACGAGCAGTACTTC. Amino acids: CASSLRTGGNYEQYF.

This chain joins TRBV9 and TRBJ2-1, with 8 nucleotides matching TRBD2. The CDR3 totals 14 residues. CDR1 is SGDLS, CDR2 YYNGEE, per germline. V lost 1 base and J lost 3; bases outside the gene matches: 0. The CDR3 loop is CASSVTSGYNEQFF. CDR3 DNA: TGTGCCAGCAGCGTAACTAGCGGCTACAATGAGCAGTTCTTC.

In DNA, the CDR3 is TGTGCCAGCAGTGTCCACAGGGGAGTCTACGAGCAGTACTTC. As protein: CASSVHRGVYEQYF. The rearrangement uses TRBV6-5 and TRBJ2-7, with 7 positions matching TRBD1. The CDR3 runs to 14 residues. The V gene end was trimmed by 5 bases and the J gene end by 3 bases; junction bases not matched to a gene: 7. Germline-derived CDR1 and CDR2 are MNHEY and SVGAGI.

The chain combines TRBV7-9 with TRBJ2-3; 7 bases match TRBD2. There are 17 residues in the CDR3. The ends lost 5 bases at V and 3 bases at J; junction bases unmatched: 14. The germline gives CDR1 SEHNR, CDR2 FQNEAQ (reference sequence). The CDR3 nucleotides are TGTGCCAGCAGCCCCTCGATGGGACTACTCCCAACAGATACGCAGTATTTT. It specifies CASSPSMGLLPTDTQYF. The full variable domain, in which reference TRBV7-9 and TRBJ2-3 provide the parts outside the CDR3, is DTGVSQNPRHKITKRGQNVTFRCDPISEHNRLYWYRQTLGQGPEFLTYFQNEAQLEKSRLLSDRFSAERPKGSFSTLEIQRTEQGDSAMYLCASSPSMGLLPTDTQYFGPGTRLTVL.

This sequence joins TRBV5-4 and TRBJ2-4; 7 nucleotides agree with TRBD2. V shed 4 bases, J shed 7 bases, and the junction held 11 bases outside the gene matches. The length of the CDR3 is 15 residues. CDR1 is SGHNT, CDR2 YYREEE, per germline (reference sequence). CDR3 sequence (DNA): TGTGCCAGCAGCCGTGGAGGGGTGGGAGGGAACATTCAGTACTTC. Encoded protein: CASSRGGVGGNIQYF.

The chain combines TRBV30 with TRBJ2-1; D is undetermined. CDR1 and CDR2 (germline): GTSNPN, SVGIG (reference sequence). V lost 3 bases and J 5 bases, leaving 5 bases between the germline ends. The CDR3 is 11 amino acids. As DNA, the CDR3 is TGTGCCTGGAGCCCCGACAATGAGCAGTTCTTC. Amino acids: CAWSPDNEQFF.

This chain links TRBV5-8 with TRBJ2-7; TRBD1 aligns across 12 bases. Trimming at V came to 4 bases and at J to 4 bases, leaving 12 bases not matched to a gene. The CDR3 length is 17 residues. Per germline, CDR1 SGHTS and CDR2 YDEGEE. Here the CDR3 DNA reads TGTGCCAGCAGCCGATCCTCCGGGACAGGGGGCCGATACGAGCAGTACTTC. Translation: CASSRSSGTGGRYEQYF.

The V gene is TRBV5-1, the J gene TRBJ2-3; TRBD2 aligns across 7 bases. Losses at the gene ends were 1 base for V and 1 base for J; bases not matched to a gene: 6. Germline loops: CDR1 SGHRS, CDR2 YFSETQ. The CDR3 length is 16 residues. CDR3 sequence reads: CASSLIQRGGTDTQYF. In nucleotides, the CDR3 is TGCGCCAGCAGCTTGATCCAGCGGGGAGGCACAGATACGCAGTATTTT.

The chain joins TRBV13 to TRBJ1-2; 7 nucleotides match TRBD1. The V and J ends lost 5 bases and 2 bases, in that order; junction bases with no gene match: 20. Looked up from germline, CDR1 is PRHDT and CDR2 is FYEKMQ (reference sequence). The CDR3 consists of 19 residues. The CDR3 loop is CASSPNPGQTPLLNYGYTF. DNA of the CDR3: TGTGCCAGCAGCCCCAACCCGGGACAGACCCCGCTCTTAAACTATGGCTACACCTTC.

The V gene is TRBV2, the J gene TRBJ2-7, with TRBD2 identical over 10 bases. V was pared by 5 bases and J by 7 bases, with 5 bases of the junction left unmatched. The germline V gene encodes CDR1 SNHLY and CDR2 FYNNEI. The CDR3 loop spans 13 amino acids. The CDR3 reads CASSLAGAREQYF. DNA for the CDR3: TGTGCCAGCAGTCTAGCGGGAGCCCGAGAGCAGTACTTC.

This chain links TRBV30 with TRBJ2-1, with D uncertain. V dropped 3 bases and J dropped 0 bases, with 18 bases sitting between them. This CDR3 has 17 amino acids. The germline gives CDR1 GTSNPN, CDR2 SVGIG (reference sequence). CDR3 sequence: CAWSQRSQRSSYNEQFF. The CDR3 nucleotides read TGTGCCTGGAGCCAACGGTCACAGAGAAGCTCCTACAATGAGCAGTTCTTC. Full variable domain (outside the CDR3, taken from reference TRBV30 and TRBJ2-1): SQTIHQWPATLVQPVGSPLSLECTVEGTSNPNLYWYRQAAGRGLQLLFYSVGIGQISSEVPQNLSASRPQDRQFILSSKKLLLSDSGFYLCAWSQRSQRSSYNEQFFGPGTRLTVL.

DNA of the CDR3: TGTGCCAGTAGTATAGATGCGACAACGTTAGCCCAGTACTTC. Translation gives CASSIDATTLAQYF. The J gene is TRBJ2-5, the V gene TRBV19; no clear D gene. Per germline, CDR1 LNHDA and CDR2 SQIVND (reference sequence). Trimming stripped 0 bases from V and 9 bases from J, with 14 bases between. The CDR3 extends over 14 amino acids.

This chain links TRBV4-3 with TRBJ2-7; D unclear. The CDR3 runs 13 residues. Germline CDR1 and CDR2: LGHNA and YSLEER. The V and J ends lost 0 bases and 3 bases respectively, with 6 bases between them. CDR3 region: CASSQDRYYEQYF. DNA for the CDR3: TGCGCCAGCAGCCAAGACAGATACTACGAGCAGTACTTC.

CDR3 DNA: TGCGCCAGCAGCCCGGGGATACGGCAGCTTAATGAAAAACTGTTTTTT. It codes for CASSPGIRQLNEKLFF. The gene calls are TRBV5-1 and TRBJ1-4; D call uncertain. Trimming shortened V by 4 bases and J by 4 bases, and 17 bases separated the two germline ends. The CDR3 length is 16 residues. CDR1 and CDR2 from the germline V gene are SGHRS and YFSETQ.

This chain links TRBV5-1 with TRBJ1-2, with unresolved D. Germline V gene sequence: CDR1 SGHRS, CDR2 YFSETQ. The V end lost 2 bases, the J end lost 2 bases, and 10 bases lay between the germline ends. The CDR3 has 14 amino acids. CDR3 loop: CASSLYDGNYGYTF. CDR3 in DNA: TGCGCCAGCAGCTTATACGACGGGAACTATGGCTACACCTTC.

The rearrangement uses TRBV10-3 and TRBJ1-1; 7 nucleotides align to TRBD1. Trimming cost V 8 bases and J 2 bases; bases outside gene matches: 5. This CDR3 is 13 amino acids long. Germline V CDR1 and CDR2: ENHRY, SYGVKD. CDR3 nucleotides: TGTGCCATCGGGACAGAGATAAACACTGAAGCTTTCTTT. Protein sequence: CAIGTEINTEAFF.

The genes are TRBV25-1 and TRBJ2-7; TRBD1 matches 10 bases. V lost 4 bases and J lost 3; bases outside the gene matches: 6. This CDR3 region has 15 residues. Germline V gene data show CDR1 as MGHDK and CDR2 as SYGVNS. The CDR3 is CASSGIGTGVYEQYF. The CDR3 DNA is TGTGCCAGCAGTGGTATCGGGACAGGGGTCTACGAGCAGTACTTC.

The chain joins TRBV29-1 to TRBJ2-1, with 12 bases lining up with TRBD2. Germline values: CDR1 SQVTM, CDR2 ANQGSEA. CDR3 length equals 16 residues. Trimming took 8 bases from V and 2 from J; bases not matched to a gene: 10. CDR3 nucleotide sequence: TGCAGCTCCCGGGGGACTAGCGGGCGTACCTACAATGAGCAGTTCTTC. Protein: CSSRGTSGRTYNEQFF.

This CDR3 is CASSYSEEGAYEQYF. DNA of the CDR3: TGTGCCAGCAGTTACTCGGAAGAAGGGGCCTACGAGCAGTACTTC. The V call is TRBV6-5, the J call TRBJ2-7; maybe TRBD1 (5 bases). The CDR3 covers 15 residues. The germline gives CDR1 MNHEY, CDR2 SVGAGI. V gave up 0 bases and J gave up 2 bases, with 11 bases separating them.

The chain carries TRBV18 and TRBJ1-2, with D maybe TRBD1 (6 bases). Germline CDR1 reads KGHSH; CDR2 reads LQKENI. This CDR3 spans 12 amino acids. Trimming took off 1 base at V and 8 bases at J, with 8 bases between the two ends. CDR3 loop: CASSPQGVGYTF. For the CDR3, the DNA is TGTGCCAGCTCACCACAGGGGGTGGGCTACACCTTC.

The V and J genes are TRBV5-1 and TRBJ1-1; tentative D call: TRBD1 (5 bases). Trimming shortened V by 4 bases and J by 1 base, and 11 bases separated the two germline ends. CDR1 SGHRS and CDR2 YFSETQ come from the germline V gene. This CDR3 region has 14 residues. For the CDR3, the DNA is TGCGCCAGCAGCCAGGGCGTCGGGAACACTGAAGCTTTCTTT. It specifies CASSQGVGNTEAFF.

The chain recombines TRBV7-2 with TRBJ2-7; D might be TRBD1 (8 bases). The CDR3 is 15 amino acids. Per germline, CDR1 SGHTA and CDR2 FQGNSA. V was shortened by 4 bases and J by 3 bases, with 16 bases between the two germline ends. The CDR3 DNA is TGTGCCAGCAGCTCCCAAAGCGGGACAGGCTACGAGCAGTACTTC. Translated, it gives CASSSQSGTGYEQYF.

The V and J genes are TRBV7-8 and TRBJ2-5, with D uncertain. Germline V lookup: CDR1 SGHVS, CDR2 FQNEAQ. The CDR3 has 14 residues. V lost 2 bases and J 6 bases, leaving 13 bases between the germline ends. CDR3 sequence: CASSLNFVRKTQYF. The CDR3 nucleotides are TGTGCCAGCAGCTTAAACTTCGTCAGGAAGACCCAGTACTTC.

The V gene is TRBV10-1, the J gene TRBJ2-7; D possibly corresponds to TRBD1 (5 bases). CDR1 is WNHNN and CDR2 is SYGVQD in the germline V gene (reference sequence). This CDR3 has 15 amino acids. The V and J ends lost 11 bases and 4 bases respectively, with 24 bases between them. The CDR3 reads CARRPLTDPSYEQYF. CDR3 DNA sequence: TGCGCCCGCCGTCCCCTGACAGACCCGTCGTACGAGCAGTACTTC.

The chain recombines TRBV9 with TRBJ1-2, with 11 positions matching TRBD1. The CDR3 spans 16 residues. The V and J ends lost 3 bases and 1 base, in that order; junction bases with no gene match: 5. Germline lookup yields CDR1 SGDLS and CDR2 YYNGEE. CDR3: CASSARGTGGNYGYTF. CDR3 nucleotides: TGTGCCAGCAGCGCCAGAGGGACAGGGGGTAACTATGGCTACACCTTC. Full variable domain (outside the CDR3, taken from reference TRBV9 and TRBJ1-2): DSGVTQTPKHLITATGQRVTLRCSPRSGDLSVYWYQQSLDQGLQFLIQYYNGEERAKGNILERFSAQQFPDLHSELNLSSLELGDSALYFCASSARGTGGNYGYTFGSGTRLTVV.

V usage is TRBV2 and J usage is TRBJ1-5, with TRBD1 matching over 7 bases. The CDR3 is 13 amino acids. Looked up from germline, CDR1 is SNHLY and CDR2 is FYNNEI. The junction had 3 bases not matched to a gene; V was cut back by 7 bases and J by 3 bases. For the CDR3, the DNA is TGTGCCAGCAACAGGGGCAACAATCAGCCCCAGCATTTT. Translation: CASNRGNNQPQHF.